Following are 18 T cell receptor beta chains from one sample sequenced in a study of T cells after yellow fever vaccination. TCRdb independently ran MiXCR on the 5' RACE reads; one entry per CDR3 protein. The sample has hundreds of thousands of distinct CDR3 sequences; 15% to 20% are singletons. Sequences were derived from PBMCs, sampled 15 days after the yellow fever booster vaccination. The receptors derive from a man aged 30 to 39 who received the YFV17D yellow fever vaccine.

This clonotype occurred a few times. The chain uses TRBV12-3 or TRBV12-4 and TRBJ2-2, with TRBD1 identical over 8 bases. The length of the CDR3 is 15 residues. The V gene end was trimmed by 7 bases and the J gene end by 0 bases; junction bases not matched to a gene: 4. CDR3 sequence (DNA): TGTGCCAGCACCCCGGGACAGGCGAACACCGGGGAGCTGTTTTTT. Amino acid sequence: CASTPGQANTGELFF.

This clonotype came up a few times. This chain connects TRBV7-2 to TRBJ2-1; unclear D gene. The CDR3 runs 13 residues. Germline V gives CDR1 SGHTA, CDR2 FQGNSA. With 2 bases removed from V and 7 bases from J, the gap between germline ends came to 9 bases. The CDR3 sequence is CASSLNAWNEQFF. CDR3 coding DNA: TGTGCCAGCAGCTTAAACGCGTGGAATGAGCAGTTCTTC.

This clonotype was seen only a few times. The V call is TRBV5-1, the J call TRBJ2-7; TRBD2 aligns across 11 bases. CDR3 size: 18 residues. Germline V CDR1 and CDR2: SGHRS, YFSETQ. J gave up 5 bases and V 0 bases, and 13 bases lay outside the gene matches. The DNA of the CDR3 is TGCGCCAGCAGCTTGGTGGCCCTGACTAGCGGGACCTTCCACGAGCAGTACTTC. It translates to CASSLVALTSGTFHEQYF.

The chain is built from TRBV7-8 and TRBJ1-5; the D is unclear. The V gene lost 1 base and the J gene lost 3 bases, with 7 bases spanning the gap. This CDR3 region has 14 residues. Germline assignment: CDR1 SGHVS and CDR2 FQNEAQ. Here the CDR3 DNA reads TGTGCCAGCAGCTTAGAACTGTACAATCAGCCCCAGCATTTT. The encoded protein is CASSLELYNQPQHF.

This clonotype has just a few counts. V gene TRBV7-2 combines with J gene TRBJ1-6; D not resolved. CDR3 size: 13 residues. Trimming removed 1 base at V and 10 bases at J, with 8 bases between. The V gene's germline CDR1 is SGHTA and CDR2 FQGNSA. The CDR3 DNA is TGTGCCAGCAGCTTAGTTCCTGAGTCACCCCTCCACTTT. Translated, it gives CASSLVPESPLHF.

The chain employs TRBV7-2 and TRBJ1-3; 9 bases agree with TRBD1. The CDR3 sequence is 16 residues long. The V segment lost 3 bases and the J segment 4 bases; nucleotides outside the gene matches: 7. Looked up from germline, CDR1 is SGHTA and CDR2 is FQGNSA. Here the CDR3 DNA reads TGTGCCAGCAGCTTTGGGACAGGGAAAGCAGGAAACACCATATATTTT. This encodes CASSFGTGKAGNTIYF.

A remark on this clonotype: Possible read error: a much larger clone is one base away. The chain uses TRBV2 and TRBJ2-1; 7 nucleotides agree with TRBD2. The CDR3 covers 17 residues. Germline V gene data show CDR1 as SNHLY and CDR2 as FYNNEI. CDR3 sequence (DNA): TGTGCCCGCAGCTACAAGAGTCTAGCGGTTTTCTACAATGAGCAGTTCTTC. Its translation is CARSYKSLAVFYNEQFF.

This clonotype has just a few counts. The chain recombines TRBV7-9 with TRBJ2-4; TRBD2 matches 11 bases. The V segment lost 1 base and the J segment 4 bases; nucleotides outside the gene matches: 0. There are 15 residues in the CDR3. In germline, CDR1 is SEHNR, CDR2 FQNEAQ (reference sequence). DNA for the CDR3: TGTGCCAGCAGCTTAGGGACTAGCGGGAAAAACATTCAGTACTTC. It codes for CASSLGTSGKNIQYF.

CDR3 DNA sequence: TGTGCCAGCTCCCAGGGGCCCAGCACTGAAGCTTTCTTT. Its translation is CASSQGPSTEAFF. The rearrangement joins TRBV18 to TRBJ1-1; maybe TRBD1 (6 bases). CDR3 size: 13 residues. V lost 6 bases, J lost 4 bases, and 12 bases lay in between. Germline loops: CDR1 KGHSH, CDR2 LQKENI.

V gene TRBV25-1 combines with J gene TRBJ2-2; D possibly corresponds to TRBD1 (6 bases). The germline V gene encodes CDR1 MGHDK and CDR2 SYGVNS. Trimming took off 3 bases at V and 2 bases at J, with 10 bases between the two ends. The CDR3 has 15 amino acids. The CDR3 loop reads CASSDDRLNTGELFF. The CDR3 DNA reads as TGTGCCAGCAGTGATGACAGGCTAAACACCGGGGAGCTGTTTTTT. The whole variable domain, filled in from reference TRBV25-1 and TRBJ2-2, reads EADIYQTPRYLVIGTGKKITLECSQTMGHDKMYWYQQDPGMELHLIHYSYGVNSTEKGDLSSESTVSRIRTEHFPLTLESARPSHTSQYLCASSDDRLNTGELFFGEGSRLTVL.

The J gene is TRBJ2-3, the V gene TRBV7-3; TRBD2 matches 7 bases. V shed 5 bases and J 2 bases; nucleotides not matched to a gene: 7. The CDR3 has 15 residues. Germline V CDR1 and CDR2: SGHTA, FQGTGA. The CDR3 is CASSQREVDTDTQYF. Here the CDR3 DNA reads TGTGCCAGCAGCCAACGGGAGGTGGACACAGATACGCAGTATTTT.

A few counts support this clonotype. CDR3 DNA sequence: TGTGCCAGCGGATCCAGGGGGCCGCAAAATATGAACACTGAAGCTTTCTTT. It translates to CASGSRGPQNMNTEAFF. This chain links TRBV5-5 with TRBJ1-1; 8 bases match TRBD1. The J segment lost 0 bases and the V segment lost 7 bases, leaving 14 bases of the junction unmatched. Germline V gene sequence: CDR1 SGHKS, CDR2 YYEKEE (reference sequence). This CDR3 region has 17 residues.

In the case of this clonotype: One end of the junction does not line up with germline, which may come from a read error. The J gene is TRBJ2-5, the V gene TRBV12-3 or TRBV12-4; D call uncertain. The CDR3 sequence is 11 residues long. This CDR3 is CASSPDETQHF. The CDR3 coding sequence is TGTGCCAGCTCCCCGGACGAGACCCAGCACTTC.

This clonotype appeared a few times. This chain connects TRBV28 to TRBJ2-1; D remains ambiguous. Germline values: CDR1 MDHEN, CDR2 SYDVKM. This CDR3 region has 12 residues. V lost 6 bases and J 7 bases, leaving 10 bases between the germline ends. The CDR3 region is CASSPVRNEQFF. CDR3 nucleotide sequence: TGTGCCAGCAGCCCCGTGAGGAATGAGCAGTTCTTC.

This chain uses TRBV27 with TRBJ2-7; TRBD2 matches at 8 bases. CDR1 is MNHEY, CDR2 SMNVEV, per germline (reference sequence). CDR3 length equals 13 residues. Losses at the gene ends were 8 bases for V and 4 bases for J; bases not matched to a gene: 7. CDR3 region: CASGRTSRYEQYF. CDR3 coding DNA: TGTGCCAGCGGAAGGACTAGCAGGTACGAGCAGTACTTC.

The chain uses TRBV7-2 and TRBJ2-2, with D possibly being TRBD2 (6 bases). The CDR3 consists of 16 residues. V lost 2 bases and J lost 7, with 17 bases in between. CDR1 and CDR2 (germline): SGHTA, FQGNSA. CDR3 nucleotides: TGTGCCAGCAGCTTACGGAGGGCCGGGGGAAGCGGGGAGCTGTTTTTT. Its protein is CASSLRRAGGSGELFF.

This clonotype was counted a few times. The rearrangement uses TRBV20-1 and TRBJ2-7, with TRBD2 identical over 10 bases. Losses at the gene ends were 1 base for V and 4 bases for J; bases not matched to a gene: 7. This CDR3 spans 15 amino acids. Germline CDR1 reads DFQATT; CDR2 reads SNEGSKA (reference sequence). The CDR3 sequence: CSARALGLATYEQYF. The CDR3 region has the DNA TGCAGTGCTAGAGCCTTGGGACTAGCGACTTACGAGCAGTACTTC.

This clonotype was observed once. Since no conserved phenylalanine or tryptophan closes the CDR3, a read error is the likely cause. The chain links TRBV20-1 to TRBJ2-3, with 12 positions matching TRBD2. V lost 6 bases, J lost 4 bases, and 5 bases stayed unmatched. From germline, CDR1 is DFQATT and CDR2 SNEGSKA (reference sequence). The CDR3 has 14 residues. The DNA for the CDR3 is TGCAGTGCGAGACTAGCGGGAGTCTCAGATACGCAGTATTAT. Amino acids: CSARLAGVSDTQYY.